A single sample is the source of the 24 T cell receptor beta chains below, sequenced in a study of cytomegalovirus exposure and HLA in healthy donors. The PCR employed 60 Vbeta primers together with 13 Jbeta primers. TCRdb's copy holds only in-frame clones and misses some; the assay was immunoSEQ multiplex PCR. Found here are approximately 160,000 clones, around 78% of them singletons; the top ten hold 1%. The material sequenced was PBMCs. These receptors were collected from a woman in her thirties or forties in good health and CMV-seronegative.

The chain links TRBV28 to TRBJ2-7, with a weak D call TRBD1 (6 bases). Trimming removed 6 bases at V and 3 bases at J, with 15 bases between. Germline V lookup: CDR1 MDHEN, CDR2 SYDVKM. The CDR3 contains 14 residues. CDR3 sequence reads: CASRALGQGYEQYF. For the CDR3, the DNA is TGTGCCAGCAGAGCCCTGGGACAAGGCTACGAGCAGTACTTC.

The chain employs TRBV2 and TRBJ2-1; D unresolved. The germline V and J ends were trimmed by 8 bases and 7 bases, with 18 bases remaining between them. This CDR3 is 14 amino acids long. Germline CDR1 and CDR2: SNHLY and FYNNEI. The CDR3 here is CASGLSAKMNEQFF. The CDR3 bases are TGTGCCAGCGGTCTAAGTGCCAAAATGAATGAGCAGTTCTTC.

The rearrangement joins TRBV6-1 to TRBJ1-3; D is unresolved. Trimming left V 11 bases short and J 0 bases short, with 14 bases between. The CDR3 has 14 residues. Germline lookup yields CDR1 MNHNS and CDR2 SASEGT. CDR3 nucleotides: TGTGCCGGGAGGCCCCAGCCCTCTGGAAACACCATATATTTT. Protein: CAGRPQPSGNTIYF.

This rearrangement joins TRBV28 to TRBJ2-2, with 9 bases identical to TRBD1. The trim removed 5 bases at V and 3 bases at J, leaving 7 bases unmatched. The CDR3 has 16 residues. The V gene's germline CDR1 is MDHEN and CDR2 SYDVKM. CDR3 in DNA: TGTGCCAGCAGTCCCCAGACAGGGGGTTACACCGGGGAGCTGTTTTTT. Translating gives CASSPQTGGYTGELFF.

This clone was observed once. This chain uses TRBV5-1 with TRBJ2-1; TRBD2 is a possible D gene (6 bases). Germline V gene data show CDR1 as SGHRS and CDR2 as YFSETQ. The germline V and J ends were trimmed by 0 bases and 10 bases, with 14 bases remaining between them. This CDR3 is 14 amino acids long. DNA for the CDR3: TGCGCCAGCAGCTTGGACGTTGGGGGGAAAGAGCAGTTCTTC. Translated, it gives CASSLDVGGKEQFF.

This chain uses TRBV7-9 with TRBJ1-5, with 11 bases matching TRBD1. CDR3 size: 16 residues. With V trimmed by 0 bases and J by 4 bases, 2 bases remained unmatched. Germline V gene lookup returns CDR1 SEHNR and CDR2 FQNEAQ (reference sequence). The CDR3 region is CASSLAGTGGNQPQHF. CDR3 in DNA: TGTGCCAGCAGCTTAGCGGGGACAGGGGGTAATCAGCCCCAGCATTTT.

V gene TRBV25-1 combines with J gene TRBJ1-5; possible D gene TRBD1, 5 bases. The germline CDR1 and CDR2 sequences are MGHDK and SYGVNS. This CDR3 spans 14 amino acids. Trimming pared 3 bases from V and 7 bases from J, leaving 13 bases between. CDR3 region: CASSDSGQEQPQHF. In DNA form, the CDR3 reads TGTGCCAGCAGTGATTCAGGGCAAGAACAGCCCCAGCATTTT.

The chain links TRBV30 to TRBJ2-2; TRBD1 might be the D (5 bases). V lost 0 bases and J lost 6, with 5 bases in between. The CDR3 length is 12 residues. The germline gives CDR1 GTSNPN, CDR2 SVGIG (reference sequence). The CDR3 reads CAWSVGAGELFF. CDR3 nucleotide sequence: TGTGCCTGGAGTGTAGGGGCCGGGGAGCTGTTTTTT.

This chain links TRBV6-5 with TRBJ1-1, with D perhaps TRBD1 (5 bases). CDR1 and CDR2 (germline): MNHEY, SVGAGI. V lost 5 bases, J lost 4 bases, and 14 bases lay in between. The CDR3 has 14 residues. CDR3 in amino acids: CASSVPDRATEAFF. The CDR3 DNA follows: TGTGCCAGCAGTGTCCCAGACAGAGCCACTGAAGCTTTCTTT.

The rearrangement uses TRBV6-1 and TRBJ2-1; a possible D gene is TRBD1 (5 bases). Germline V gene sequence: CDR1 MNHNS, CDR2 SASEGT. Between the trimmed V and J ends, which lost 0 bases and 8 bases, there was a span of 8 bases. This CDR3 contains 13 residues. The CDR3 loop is CASSEARTYEQFF. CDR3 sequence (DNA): TGTGCCAGCAGTGAAGCGCGGACATATGAGCAGTTCTTC.

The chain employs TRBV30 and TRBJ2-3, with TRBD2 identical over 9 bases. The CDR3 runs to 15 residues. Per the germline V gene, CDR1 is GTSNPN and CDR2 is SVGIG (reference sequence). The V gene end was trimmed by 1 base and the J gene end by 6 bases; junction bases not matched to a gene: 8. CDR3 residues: CAWSGALAGPDTQYF. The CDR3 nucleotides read TGTGCCTGGAGTGGGGCGCTAGCGGGACCCGATACGCAGTATTTT.

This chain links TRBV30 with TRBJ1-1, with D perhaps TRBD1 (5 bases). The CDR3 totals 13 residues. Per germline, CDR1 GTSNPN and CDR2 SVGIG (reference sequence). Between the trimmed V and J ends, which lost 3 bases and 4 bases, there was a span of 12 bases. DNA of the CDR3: TGTGCCTGGAGGCGGGGGGGAGTCACTGAAGCTTTCTTT. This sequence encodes CAWRRGGVTEAFF.

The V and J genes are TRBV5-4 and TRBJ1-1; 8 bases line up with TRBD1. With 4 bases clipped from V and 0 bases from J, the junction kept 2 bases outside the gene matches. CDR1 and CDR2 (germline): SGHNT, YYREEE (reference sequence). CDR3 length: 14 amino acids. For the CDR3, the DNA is TGTGCCAGCAGCCACAGGGGGTTGAACACTGAAGCTTTCTTT. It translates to CASSHRGLNTEAFF.

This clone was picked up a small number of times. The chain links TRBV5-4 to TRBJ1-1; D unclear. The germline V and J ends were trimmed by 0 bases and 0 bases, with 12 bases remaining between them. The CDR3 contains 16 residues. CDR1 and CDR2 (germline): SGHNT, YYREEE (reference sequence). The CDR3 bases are TGTGCCAGCAGCTTGGGTGGGGTAGCGGTGAACACTGAAGCTTTCTTT. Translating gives CASSLGGVAVNTEAFF. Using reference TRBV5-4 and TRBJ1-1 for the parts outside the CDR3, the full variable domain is ETGVTQSPTHLIKTRGQQVTLRCSSQSGHNTVSWYQQALGQGPQFIFQYYREEENGRGNFPPRFSGLQFPNYSSELNVNALELDDSALYLCASSLGGVAVNTEAFFGQGTRLTVV.

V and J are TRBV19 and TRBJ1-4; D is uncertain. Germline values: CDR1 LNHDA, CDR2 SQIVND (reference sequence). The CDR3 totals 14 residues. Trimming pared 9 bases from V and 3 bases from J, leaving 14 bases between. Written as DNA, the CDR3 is TGTGCCAGCACTCAGCAAGCGTCTAATGAAAAACTGTTTTTT. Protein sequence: CASTQQASNEKLFF.

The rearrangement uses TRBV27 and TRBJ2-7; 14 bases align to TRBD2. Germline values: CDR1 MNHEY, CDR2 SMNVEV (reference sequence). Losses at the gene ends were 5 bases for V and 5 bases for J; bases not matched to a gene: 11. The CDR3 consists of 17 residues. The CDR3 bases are TGTGCCAGCAGTCCGGAGCGGACTAGCGGGAGGTGGAACGAGCAGTACTTC. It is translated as CASSPERTSGRWNEQYF.

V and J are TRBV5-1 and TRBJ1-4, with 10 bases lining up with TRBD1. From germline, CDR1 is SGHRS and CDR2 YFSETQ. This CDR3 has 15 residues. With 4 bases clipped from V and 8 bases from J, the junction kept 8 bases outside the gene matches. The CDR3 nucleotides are TGCGCCAGCAGCGCCACCGGGACAGGGGAAGAAAAACTGTTTTTT. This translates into CASSATGTGEEKLFF.

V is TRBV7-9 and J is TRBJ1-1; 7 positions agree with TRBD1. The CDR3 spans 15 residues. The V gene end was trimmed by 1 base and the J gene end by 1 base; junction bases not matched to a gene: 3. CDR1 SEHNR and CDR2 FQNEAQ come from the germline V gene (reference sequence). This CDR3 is CASSLVGQTNTEAFF. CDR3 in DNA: TGTGCCAGCAGCTTAGTGGGACAGACGAACACTGAAGCTTTCTTT.

For the CDR3, the DNA is TGTGCCAGTAGTATGGAATTCAGGAGGCATGGCTACACCTTC. Translation gives CASSMEFRRHGYTF. The chain links TRBV19 to TRBJ1-2; no definite D call. Germline CDR1 reads LNHDA; CDR2 reads SQIVND (reference sequence). CDR3 size: 14 residues. Trimming shortened V by 3 bases and J by 6 bases, and 14 bases separated the two germline ends.

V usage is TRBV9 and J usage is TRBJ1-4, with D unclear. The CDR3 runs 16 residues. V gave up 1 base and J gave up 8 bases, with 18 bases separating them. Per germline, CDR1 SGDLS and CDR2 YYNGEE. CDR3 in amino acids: CASSVTPGGSEEKLFF. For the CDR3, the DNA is TGTGCCAGCAGCGTAACCCCCGGAGGATCGGAGGAAAAACTGTTTTTT.

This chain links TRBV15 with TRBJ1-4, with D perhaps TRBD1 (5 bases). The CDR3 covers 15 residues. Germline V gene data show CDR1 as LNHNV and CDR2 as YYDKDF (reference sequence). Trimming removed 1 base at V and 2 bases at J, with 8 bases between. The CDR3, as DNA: TGTGCCACCAGCAGAGTTCGACAGACTAATGAAAAACTGTTTTTT. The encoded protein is CATSRVRQTNEKLFF.

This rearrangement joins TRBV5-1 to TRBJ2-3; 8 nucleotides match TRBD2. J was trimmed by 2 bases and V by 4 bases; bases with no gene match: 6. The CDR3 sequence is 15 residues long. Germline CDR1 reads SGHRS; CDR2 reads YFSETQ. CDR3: CASSTSGSSTDTQYF. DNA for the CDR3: TGCGCCAGCAGCACAAGCGGGAGTTCCACAGATACGCAGTATTTT. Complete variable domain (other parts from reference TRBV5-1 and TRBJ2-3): KAGVTQTPRYLIKTRGQQVTLSCSPISGHRSVSWYQQTPGQGLQFLFEYFSETQRNKGNFPGRFSGRQFSNSRSEMNVSTLELGDSALYLCASSTSGSSTDTQYFGPGTRLTVL.

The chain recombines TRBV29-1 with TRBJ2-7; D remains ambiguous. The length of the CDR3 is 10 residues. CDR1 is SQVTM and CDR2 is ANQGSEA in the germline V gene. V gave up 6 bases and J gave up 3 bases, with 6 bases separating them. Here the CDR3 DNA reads TGCAGCGTCTCTCTCTACGAGCAGTACTTC. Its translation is CSVSLYEQYF.

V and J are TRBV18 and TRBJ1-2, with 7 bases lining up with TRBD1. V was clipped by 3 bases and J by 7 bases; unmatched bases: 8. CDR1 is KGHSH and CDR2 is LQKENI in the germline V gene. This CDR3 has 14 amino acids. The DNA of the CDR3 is TGTGCCAGCTCACCGCCTGGGACAGAGAGTGGCTACACCTTC. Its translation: CASSPPGTESGYTF.